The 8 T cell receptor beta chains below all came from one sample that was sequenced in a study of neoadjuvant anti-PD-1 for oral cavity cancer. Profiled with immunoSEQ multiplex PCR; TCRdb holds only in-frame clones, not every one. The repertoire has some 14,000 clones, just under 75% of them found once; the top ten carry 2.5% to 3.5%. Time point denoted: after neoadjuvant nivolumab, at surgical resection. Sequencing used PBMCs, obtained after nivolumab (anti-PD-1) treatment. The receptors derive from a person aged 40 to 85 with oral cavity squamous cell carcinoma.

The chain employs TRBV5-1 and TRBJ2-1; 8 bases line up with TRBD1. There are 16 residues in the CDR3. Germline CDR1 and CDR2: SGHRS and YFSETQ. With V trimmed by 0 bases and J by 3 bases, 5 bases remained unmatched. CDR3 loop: CASSLAKTGDYNEQFF. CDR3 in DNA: TGCGCCAGCAGCTTGGCCAAGACAGGGGACTACAATGAGCAGTTCTTC.

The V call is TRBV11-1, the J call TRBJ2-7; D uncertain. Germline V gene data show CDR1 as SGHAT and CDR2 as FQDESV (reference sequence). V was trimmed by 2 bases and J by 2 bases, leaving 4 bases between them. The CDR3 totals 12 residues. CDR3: CASSLSPYEQYF. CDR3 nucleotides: TGTGCCAGCAGCTTATCCCCCTACGAGCAGTACTTC.

As DNA, the CDR3 is TGTGCCAGCAGTTACTCGCGAGACAGGGGGTACACCTTC. Translated, it gives CASSYSRDRGYTF. The chain uses TRBV6-5 and TRBJ1-2; TRBD1 agrees at 9 bases. The germline V gene has CDR1 MNHEY and CDR2 SVGAGI. The CDR3 extends over 13 amino acids. With 0 bases clipped from V and 11 bases from J, the junction kept 4 bases outside the gene matches.

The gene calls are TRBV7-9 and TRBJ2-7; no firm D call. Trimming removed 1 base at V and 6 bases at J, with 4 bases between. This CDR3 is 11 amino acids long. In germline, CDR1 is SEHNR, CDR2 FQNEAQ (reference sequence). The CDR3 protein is CASSLGLEQYF. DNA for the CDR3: TGTGCCAGCAGCTTAGGCCTCGAGCAGTACTTC.

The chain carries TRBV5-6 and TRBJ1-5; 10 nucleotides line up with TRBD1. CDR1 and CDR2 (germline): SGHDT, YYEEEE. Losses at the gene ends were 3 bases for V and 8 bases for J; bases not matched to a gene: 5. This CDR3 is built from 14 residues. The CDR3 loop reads CASSWGQGQEPQHF. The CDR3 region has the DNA TGTGCCAGCAGCTGGGGACAGGGGCAGGAGCCCCAGCATTTT.

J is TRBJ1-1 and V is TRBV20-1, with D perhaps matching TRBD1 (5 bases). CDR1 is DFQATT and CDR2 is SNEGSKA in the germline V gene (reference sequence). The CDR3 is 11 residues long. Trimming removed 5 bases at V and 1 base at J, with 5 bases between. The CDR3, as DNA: TGCAGTGCTGACAGGAACACTGAAGCTTTCTTT. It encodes CSADRNTEAFF.

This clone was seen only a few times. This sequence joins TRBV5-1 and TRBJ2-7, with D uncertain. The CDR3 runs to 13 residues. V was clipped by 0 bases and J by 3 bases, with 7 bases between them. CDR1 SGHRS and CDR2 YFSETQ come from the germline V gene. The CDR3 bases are TGCGCCAGCAGCTTGGGGACCCACTACGAGCAGTACTTC. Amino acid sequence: CASSLGTHYEQYF.

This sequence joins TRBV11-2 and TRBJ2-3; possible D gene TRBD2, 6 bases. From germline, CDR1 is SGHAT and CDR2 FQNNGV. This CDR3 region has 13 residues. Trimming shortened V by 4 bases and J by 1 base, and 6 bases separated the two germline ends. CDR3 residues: CASSSGGTDTQYF. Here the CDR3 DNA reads TGTGCCAGCAGCTCGGGAGGCACAGATACGCAGTATTTT.